This T cell receptor beta chain was retrieved from a study of T cell responses to AZD1222 COVID-19 vaccine. CDR1 and CDR2 from the germline V gene are SGHAT and FQNNGV. V was cut by 3 bases and J by 9 bases, with 15 bases left in between. This CDR3 spans 14 amino acids. Assay: immunoSEQ multiplex PCR; the TCRdb copy retains only in-frame clones and omits some. The sample carries fewer than 120,000 clones, 87% recorded once. V usage is TRBV11-2 and J usage is TRBJ2-1; tentative D call: TRBD2 (6 bases). The clonotype was recovered from an adult in good health. Sequences were derived from peripheral blood, sampled on day 0 of AZD1222 vaccination. The DNA of the CDR3 is TGTGCCAGCAGCTTCTCTCGGAGGGCCATTGAGCAGTTCTTC. This gives the protein CASSFSRRAIEQFF.